The 14 T cell receptor beta chains presented below share a single source sample, sequenced in a study of blood T cell repertoires in COVID-19. This table comes from immunoSEQ multiplex PCR, and its TCRdb copy is limited to in-frame clones, with some not included. Of nearly 250,000 clones listed, approximately 90% are singletons. Sequenced sample: PBMCs or T cells enriched from blood (not recorded which). These receptors were collected from a man aged 50-60 years who had been exposed to COVID-19.

V gene TRBV11-2 combines with J gene TRBJ2-5; 9 nucleotides agree with TRBD1. CDR1 and CDR2 from the germline V gene are SGHAT and FQNNGV. V dropped 7 bases and J dropped 5; count of bases not matched to a gene: 8. The CDR3 extends over 14 amino acids. The CDR3 DNA sequence: TGTGCCAGCAACTCACAGGGGGCTCAGGAGACCCAGTACTTC. Protein product: CASNSQGAQETQYF.

V is TRBV5-1 and J is TRBJ1-6, with a tentative D call TRBD1 (5 bases). This CDR3 contains 15 residues. Per germline, CDR1 SGHRS and CDR2 YFSETQ. Trimming removed 0 bases at V and 6 bases at J, with 10 bases between. The CDR3 loop is CASSLVAGINSPLHF. The CDR3 coding sequence is TGCGCCAGCAGCTTGGTTGCAGGGATTAATTCACCCCTCCACTTT.

Only one count was recorded for this clone. The rearrangement uses TRBV28 and TRBJ1-5, with TRBD1 as a possible D gene (5 bases). The CDR3 runs 15 residues. The V gene's germline CDR1 is MDHEN and CDR2 SYDVKM. V lost 6 bases to trimming and J lost 1 base, with 13 bases between them. The chain's CDR3 is CASSWDLYSNQPQHF. The CDR3 region has the DNA TGTGCCAGCAGCTGGGACTTATACAGCAATCAGCCCCAGCATTTT. The variable domain in full, with the rest retrieved from reference TRBV28 and TRBJ1-5, is DVKVTQSSRYLVKRTGEKVFLECVQDMDHENMFWYRQDPGLGLRLIYFSYDVKMKEKGDIPEGYSVSREKKERFSLILESASTNQTSMYLCASSWDLYSNQPQHFGDGTRLSIL.

This chain joins TRBV10-3 and TRBJ2-1, with 8 bases aligning to TRBD1. The V gene end was trimmed by 6 bases and the J gene end by 4 bases; junction bases not matched to a gene: 5. The germline gives CDR1 ENHRY, CDR2 SYGVKD. This CDR3 spans 14 amino acids. CDR3 sequence reads: CAISRDRSYNEQFF. For the CDR3, the DNA is TGTGCCATCAGCCGGGACAGGTCTTACAATGAGCAGTTCTTC.

This chain uses TRBV6-5 with TRBJ1-2; D perhaps matches TRBD1 (5 bases). The germline V and J ends were trimmed by 3 bases and 5 bases, with 19 bases remaining between them. The CDR3 is 16 residues long. Germline CDR1 MNHEY, CDR2 SVGAGI. DNA of the CDR3: TGTGCCAGCAGTTATCCCGGACACGGTGGCGGTTATGGCTACACCTTC. It is translated as CASSYPGHGGGYGYTF.

V usage is TRBV7-6 and J usage is TRBJ1-1; D is unresolved. This CDR3 region has 13 residues. V gave up 5 bases and J gave up 1 base, with 8 bases separating them. Germline V CDR1 and CDR2: SGHVS, FNYEAQ. The CDR3 spells CASSQEQNTEAFF. The DNA of the CDR3 is TGTGCCAGCAGCCAGGAACAGAACACTGAAGCTTTCTTT.

This chain joins TRBV2 and TRBJ2-4, with D perhaps TRBD1 (8 bases). Trimming took 11 bases from V and 0 from J, leaving 23 bases between them. The germline gives CDR1 SNHLY, CDR2 FYNNEI. This CDR3 region has 17 residues. The CDR3 region has the DNA TGTGCCCTCTCGGGGGGCAGGGGGCGACTAGCCAAAAACATTCAGTACTTC. The encoded protein is CALSGGRGRLAKNIQYF. The full variable domain, in which reference TRBV2 and TRBJ2-4 provide the parts outside the CDR3, is EPEVTQTPSHQVTQMGQEVILRCVPISNHLYFYWYRQILGQKVEFLVSFYNNEISEKSEIFDDQFSVERPDGSNFTLKIRSTKLEDSAMYFCALSGGRGRLAKNIQYFGAGTRLSVL.

The chain joins TRBV28 to TRBJ2-5; 12 bases fit TRBD1. The V segment lost 2 bases and the J segment 5 bases; nucleotides outside the gene matches: 6. The V gene's germline CDR1 is MDHEN and CDR2 SYDVKM. This CDR3 is 16 amino acids long. The CDR3 nucleotides are TGTGCCAGCAGTTTAACCGGGACAGGGGGCCTTGAGACCCAGTACTTC. Its protein product is CASSLTGTGGLETQYF.

The chain uses TRBV5-8 and TRBJ2-3, with D possibly being TRBD1 (6 bases). The germline CDR1 and CDR2 sequences are SGHTS and YDEGEE. The CDR3 spans 14 residues. The V gene lost 3 bases and the J gene lost 6 bases, with 14 bases spanning the gap. CDR3 sequence reads: CASSWTESGDTQYF. The DNA of the CDR3 is TGTGCCAGCAGCTGGACAGAATCCGGGGATACGCAGTATTTT.

This clone was counted once. CDR3 amino acids: CASSRDIMNTGELFF. The CDR3 region has the DNA TGTGCCAGCAGTCGGGACATTATGAACACCGGGGAGCTGTTTTTT. The chain is built from TRBV28 and TRBJ2-2, with D tentatively TRBD1 (6 bases). The CDR3 consists of 15 residues. V was trimmed by 5 bases and J by 1 base, leaving 11 bases between them. Germline CDR1 is MDHEN and CDR2 is SYDVKM. The variable domain in full, with the rest retrieved from reference TRBV28 and TRBJ2-2, is DVKVTQSSRYLVKRTGEKVFLECVQDMDHENMFWYRQDPGLGLRLIYFSYDVKMKEKGDIPEGYSVSREKKERFSLILESASTNQTSMYLCASSRDIMNTGELFFGEGSRLTVL.

The rearrangement uses TRBV9 and TRBJ2-3, with 8 bases fitting TRBD2. V gave up 0 bases and J gave up 3 bases; unmatched junction bases: 6. Germline V gene lookup returns CDR1 SGDLS and CDR2 YYNGEE. The CDR3 is made up of 16 amino acids. This CDR3 is CASSVGKAGATDTQYF. The CDR3, as DNA: TGTGCCAGCAGCGTAGGTAAAGCGGGAGCAACAGATACGCAGTATTTT.

The chain is built from TRBV5-1 and TRBJ2-7, with a possible D match to TRBD1 (6 bases). Germline V gene data show CDR1 as SGHRS and CDR2 as YFSETQ. The CDR3 loop spans 16 amino acids. The germline V and J ends were trimmed by 4 bases and 0 bases, with 17 bases remaining between them. The CDR3 DNA follows: TGCGCCAGCAGCATCCGAGGGTGGACAGCCTCCTACGAGCAGTACTTC. It encodes CASSIRGWTASYEQYF.

In nucleotides, the CDR3 is TGCGCCAGCAGCGCATCCGGGACTAGCGGGGTGTGGGAGACCCAGTACTTC. Its translation is CASSASGTSGVWETQYF. J is TRBJ2-5 and V is TRBV5-1; TRBD2 agrees at 13 bases. Germline V gene sequence: CDR1 SGHRS, CDR2 YFSETQ. V lost 4 bases to trimming and J lost 5 bases; unmatched junction nucleotides: 11. The CDR3 runs to 17 residues.

The chain uses TRBV24-1 and TRBJ2-1; 9 bases match TRBD1. V lost 5 bases to trimming and J lost 9 bases; unmatched junction nucleotides: 13. The CDR3 totals 16 residues. Germline lookup yields CDR1 KGHDR and CDR2 SFDVKD. The CDR3 loop reads CATSAEPGQGRGEQFF. CDR3 DNA sequence: TGTGCCACCAGTGCGGAACCGGGACAGGGAAGGGGTGAGCAGTTCTTC.